The 27 T cell receptor beta chains below all came from one sample that was sequenced in a study of early T cells in non-severe SARS-CoV-2 infection. TCRdb itself ran the 5' RACE reads through MiXCR, one entry per CDR3 protein. The sample consists of more than 90,000 distinct CDR3 sequences, 9.5% to 12% of them appearing once. Sequenced input: whole blood. These receptors were obtained from an adult who was a healthcare worker with PCR-confirmed SARS-CoV-2 infection or an uninfected control (not recorded which).

The sample holds many counts of this clonotype. The CDR3 DNA reads as TGTGCCTGGGGACTAGCGGGCACAGATACGCAGTATTTT. Residues: CAWGLAGTDTQYF. The chain employs TRBV30 and TRBJ2-3, with 10 bases that match TRBD2. Trimming removed 5 bases from V and 1 base from J; junction bases left unmatched: 0. This CDR3 has 13 amino acids. The germline V gene encodes CDR1 GTSNPN and CDR2 SVGIG (reference sequence).

This clonotype came up many times. The rearrangement joins TRBV20-1 to TRBJ1-5; 7 bases match TRBD1. V shed 6 bases and J 6 bases; nucleotides not matched to a gene: 14. This CDR3 comprises 15 residues. Germline-derived CDR1 and CDR2 are DFQATT and SNEGSKA (reference sequence). In DNA, the CDR3 is TGCAGTGCAGCCACAGGGGAAGGGGTTCGTCAGCCCCAGCATTTT. This codes for CSAATGEGVRQPQHF.

The sample holds a few counts of this clonotype. This chain connects TRBV9 to TRBJ1-5; 7 bases agree with TRBD1. The CDR3 contains 16 residues. Trimming took 5 bases from V and 4 from J; bases not matched to a gene: 12. CDR1 is SGDLS and CDR2 is YYNGEE in the germline V gene. This CDR3 is CASSGGQGGGNQPQHF. The CDR3 DNA follows: TGTGCCAGCAGTGGAGGTCAGGGGGGTGGAAATCAGCCCCAGCATTTT.

This clonotype turned up a few times. The chain is built from TRBV5-1 and TRBJ2-5; TRBD2 might be the D (5 bases). Germline CDR1 is SGHRS and CDR2 is YFSETQ. The V end was cut by 9 bases, the J end by 0 bases, with 12 bases between. The CDR3 totals 13 residues. The CDR3 sequence: CATAPGNQETQYF. In nucleotides, the CDR3 is TGCGCCACCGCCCCCGGGAACCAAGAGACCCAGTACTTC. The whole variable domain, remainder taken from reference TRBV5-1 and TRBJ2-5, is KAGVTQTPRYLIKTRGQQVTLSCSPISGHRSVSWYQQTPGQGLQFLFEYFSETQRNKGNFPGRFSGRQFSNSRSEMNVSTLELGDSALYLCATAPGNQETQYFGPGTRLLVL.

This clonotype was detected only a few times. The chain links TRBV6-4 to TRBJ2-5, with no clear D. CDR1 and CDR2 (germline): MRHNA, SNTAGT. This CDR3 comprises 12 residues. V gave up 0 bases and J gave up 3 bases, with 2 bases separating them. The DNA of the CDR3 is TGTGCCAGCAGTGACTCCGAAGAGACCCAGTACTTC. Translated: CASSDSEETQYF.

Many counts were recorded for this clonotype. V usage is TRBV15 and J usage is TRBJ1-4; D remains ambiguous. This CDR3 contains 12 residues. Germline assignment: CDR1 LNHNV and CDR2 YYDKDF (reference sequence). The V gene lost 0 bases and the J gene lost 4 bases, with 0 bases spanning the gap. CDR3 in amino acids: CATSRDNEKLFF. DNA for the CDR3: TGTGCCACCAGCAGAGATAATGAAAAACTGTTTTTT.

The chain uses TRBV6-5 and TRBJ2-1; TRBD2 aligns across 14 bases. CDR3 size: 17 residues. From germline, CDR1 is MNHEY and CDR2 SVGAGI. V trimming: 9 bases; J trimming: 8 bases; junction bases outside the gene matches: 15. Written as DNA, the CDR3 is TGTGCCAGTCACCCCGGGACTAGCGGGAGAGGGGGGTATGAGCAGTTCTTC. Its protein product is CASHPGTSGRGGYEQFF.

This clonotype was detected many times. The gene calls are TRBV28 and TRBJ1-4; TRBD1 matches 7 bases. Unmatched junction bases numbered 7, after V lost 5 bases and J lost 4 bases. The CDR3 is 15 residues long. CDR1 is MDHEN and CDR2 is SYDVKM in the germline V gene. In nucleotides, the CDR3 is TGTGCCAGCAGTCCCCGGACAGGCCATAATGAAAAACTGTTTTTT. This translates into CASSPRTGHNEKLFF.

This clonotype was counted at least ten times. The genes are TRBV20-1 and TRBJ2-7, with D possibly being TRBD1 (6 bases). Germline V lookup: CDR1 DFQATT, CDR2 SNEGSKA (reference sequence). This CDR3 spans 14 amino acids. The V end was cut by 2 bases, the J end by 2 bases, with 13 bases between. CDR3: CSARNRENTYEQYF. The DNA of the CDR3 is TGCAGTGCTAGAAACAGGGAAAATACCTACGAGCAGTACTTC.

Many counts were recorded for this clonotype. The rearrangement links TRBV6-6 to TRBJ1-6; D not resolved. V was trimmed by 4 bases and J by 10 bases, leaving 8 bases between them. CDR1 and CDR2 (germline): MNHNY, SVGAGI (reference sequence). This CDR3 contains 12 residues. The CDR3 is CASSSLGSPLHF. DNA of the CDR3: TGTGCCAGCAGTTCCCTCGGGTCACCCCTCCACTTT.

CDR3 nucleotide sequence: TGCAGCGTTGAGACTAGCGGAATCTACAATGAGCAGTTCTTC. Encoded protein: CSVETSGIYNEQFF. The chain joins TRBV29-1 to TRBJ2-1, with 9 bases matching TRBD2. CDR3 length equals 14 residues. V shed 3 bases and J 3 bases; nucleotides not matched to a gene: 3. Germline V CDR1 and CDR2: SQVTM, ANQGSEA.

The chain recombines TRBV5-1 with TRBJ1-1; D not resolved. The germline gives CDR1 SGHRS, CDR2 YFSETQ. The CDR3 runs to 13 residues. V lost 2 bases and J lost 1, with 6 bases in between. The CDR3 sequence: CASSFWSNTEAFF. Written as DNA, the CDR3 is TGCGCCAGCAGCTTCTGGTCGAACACTGAAGCTTTCTTT.

This clonotype was found many times. J is TRBJ2-2 and V is TRBV27, with D possibly TRBD1 on 6 matching bases. V was shortened by 5 bases and J by 4 bases, with 14 bases between the two germline ends. The CDR3 is 15 amino acids. Germline lookup yields CDR1 MNHEY and CDR2 SMNVEV (reference sequence). This CDR3 reads CASSVRGGGTGELFF. The CDR3 coding sequence is TGTGCCAGCAGTGTCAGGGGTGGTGGCACCGGGGAGCTGTTTTTT.

As concerns this clonotype: It may be a read error: a sequence one base away is much more abundant. The V call is TRBV6-5, the J call TRBJ2-3, with D perhaps matching TRBD1 (5 bases). The CDR3 runs 14 residues. CDR1 MNHEY and CDR2 SVGAGI come from the germline V gene. In nucleotides, the CDR3 is TGTGTCAGCAGGCAGGGCGCTAGCACAGATACGCAGTATTTT. This sequence encodes CVSRQGASTDTQYF.

As DNA, the CDR3 is TGCAGTGCTAGCGGGGACACTGACACAGATACGCAGTATTTT. The encoded protein is CSASGDTDTDTQYF. The V gene is TRBV20-1, the J gene TRBJ2-3; a possible D gene is TRBD1 (6 bases). This CDR3 is built from 14 residues. Trimming took 3 bases from V and 2 from J, leaving 12 bases between them. Germline V gene lookup returns CDR1 DFQATT and CDR2 SNEGSKA (reference sequence).

The chain joins TRBV29-1 to TRBJ2-2; the D is unclear. The CDR3 is made up of 11 amino acids. Germline-derived CDR1 and CDR2 are SQVTM and ANQGSEA. The V and J ends lost 5 bases and 7 bases respectively, with 8 bases between them. In nucleotides, the CDR3 is TGCAGCGTTCGTGCTGGCGGGGAGCTGTTTTTT. Protein: CSVRAGGELFF.

This clonotype was counted a few times. The rearrangement joins TRBV27 to TRBJ1-2; the match to TRBD1 covers 9 bases. Trimming at V came to 5 bases and at J to 5 bases, leaving 6 bases not matched to a gene. Germline CDR1 MNHEY, CDR2 SMNVEV (reference sequence). This CDR3 comprises 14 residues. CDR3 loop: CASSEQGARYGYTF. DNA of the CDR3: TGTGCCAGCAGTGAACAGGGGGCGCGGTATGGCTACACCTTC.

This clonotype was recorded a few times. The chain joins TRBV7-6 to TRBJ1-1, with 9 positions matching TRBD1. With V trimmed by 8 bases and J by 4 bases, 5 bases remained unmatched. The CDR3 is made up of 13 amino acids. CDR1 is SGHVS, CDR2 FNYEAQ, per germline. The CDR3 region has the DNA TGTGCCAGCGTACAGGGGGCTGGCACTGAAGCTTTCTTT. This codes for CASVQGAGTEAFF.

The rearrangement uses TRBV6-1 and TRBJ2-7, with TRBD1 matching 9 bases. The CDR3 contains 16 residues. Looked up from germline, CDR1 is MNHNS and CDR2 is SASEGT. V shed 6 bases, J shed 2 bases, and the junction held 11 bases outside the gene matches. The CDR3 DNA sequence: TGTGCCAGCAGCGGAGTCCGGGACAGGGACCCCTACGAGCAGTACTTC. Protein: CASSGVRDRDPYEQYF.

This clonotype was seen only a few times. The chain recombines TRBV7-2 with TRBJ2-7; tentatively, D is TRBD1 (5 bases). CDR1 is SGHTA, CDR2 FQGNSA, per germline. V lost 4 bases and J lost 7, with 17 bases in between. This CDR3 has 14 amino acids. As DNA, the CDR3 is TGTGCCAGCAGCTCTTATACAGGAAAGTTGGAGCAGTACTTC. Amino acid sequence: CASSSYTGKLEQYF.

This clonotype was recorded many times. The chain employs TRBV28 and TRBJ2-1; 10 bases fit TRBD1. The CDR3 runs 15 residues. V was pared by 7 bases and J by 15 bases, with 18 bases of the junction left unmatched. CDR1 is MDHEN, CDR2 SYDVKM, per germline. The CDR3 loop reads CASNPEGTGEGDPFF. The CDR3 DNA sequence: TGTGCCAGCAACCCAGAGGGGACAGGGGAAGGTGATCCGTTCTTC. Complete variable domain (other parts from reference TRBV28 and TRBJ2-1): DVKVTQSSRYLVKRTGEKVFLECVQDMDHENMFWYRQDPGLGLRLIYFSYDVKMKEKGDIPEGYSVSREKKERFSLILESASTNQTSMYLCASNPEGTGEGDPFFGPGTRLTVL.

This chain connects TRBV6-5 to TRBJ1-3; 7 bases map to TRBD1. CDR1 MNHEY and CDR2 SVGAGI come from the germline V gene. The CDR3 totals 14 residues. V was clipped by 6 bases and J by 2 bases; unmatched bases: 4. The CDR3 nucleotides are TGTGCCAGCAGGAATACAGGGGCTGGAAACACCATATATTTT. Its translation is CASRNTGAGNTIYF.

This clonotype occurred many times. The chain carries TRBV18 and TRBJ2-5; TRBD2 agrees at 10 bases. CDR3 size: 19 residues. Per the germline V gene, CDR1 is KGHSH and CDR2 is LQKENI. J was trimmed by 4 bases and V by 2 bases; bases with no gene match: 16. The CDR3 is CASSPYEREGLRASETQYF. The CDR3 DNA sequence: TGTGCCAGCTCACCATACGAGCGGGAGGGCCTTCGAGCCTCAGAGACCCAGTACTTC.

This clonotype was observed a few times. The chain is built from TRBV7-9 and TRBJ2-7; TRBD1 might be the D (6 bases). Trimming stripped 3 bases from V and 7 bases from J, with 10 bases between. The germline gives CDR1 SEHNR, CDR2 FQNEAQ (reference sequence). The CDR3 consists of 12 residues. CDR3 nucleotides: TGTGCCAGCAGCTTCTCCGGACAGGAGCAGTACTTC. Translated, it gives CASSFSGQEQYF.

The chain links TRBV5-6 to TRBJ1-2; D is unclear. The CDR3 covers 11 residues. Per the germline V gene, CDR1 is SGHDT and CDR2 is YYEEEE. V dropped 0 bases and J dropped 5 bases, with 2 bases sitting between them. The CDR3 DNA follows: TGTGCCAGCAGCTTGGAATATGGCTACACCTTC. Translated: CASSLEYGYTF. Looking up the rest from reference TRBV5-6 and TRBJ1-2 gives the full variable domain: DAGVTQSPTHLIKTRGQQVTLRCSPKSGHDTVSWYQQALGQGPQFIFQYYEEEERQRGNFPDRFSGHQFPNYSSELNVNALLLGDSALYLCASSLEYGYTFGSGTRLTVV.

This chain links TRBV12-3 or TRBV12-4 with TRBJ2-1; unclear D gene. The V end lost 6 bases, the J end lost 3 bases, and 9 bases lay between the germline ends. The CDR3 spans 13 residues. CDR3 nucleotide sequence: TGTGCCAGCAGGTTTGACAACTACAATGAGCAGTTCTTC. Its translation: CASRFDNYNEQFF.

About this clonotype: A clone one base away is much larger, so this may be a read error. The CDR3 end shows no conserved phenylalanine or tryptophan, and so a read error is likely. The genes are TRBV29-1 and TRBJ2-3; 13 nucleotides agree with TRBD2. V trimming: 6 bases; J trimming: 1 base; junction bases outside the gene matches: 4. Germline V gives CDR1 SQVTM, CDR2 ANQGSEA. CDR3 size: 15 residues. This CDR3 reads CSVRTSGGGTDTQYL. The CDR3 coding sequence is TGCAGCGTGAGGACTAGCGGGGGAGGCACAGATACGCAGTATTTG.